This TCR beta chain was retrieved from a study of beta chain features in type 1 diabetes. As every portion of the isolated RNA was reverse transcribed, the sequencing read expressed TCRB transcripts. Naive, central memory and regulatory T cell samples yielded approximately 3.3 million reads on average. Generated by immunoSEQ multiplex PCR, the TCRdb table keeps only in-frame clones and is missing some. The profile covers about 360,000 clones, with over 9.5% appearing a single time and under 0.02% taken by the ten largest. J gave up 4 bases and V 2 bases, and 4 bases lay outside the gene matches. There are 15 residues in the CDR3. In germline, CDR1 is SGHVS, CDR2 FQNEAQ.

The clonotype comes from a man aged 18 to 30 in good health. V is TRBV7-8 and J is TRBJ2-1; 8 positions agree with TRBD2. The sample was naive CD4+ T cells from blood. CDR3 in DNA: TGTGCCAGCAGCTTATCGGGAGGGGTATACAATGAGCAGTTCTTC. Its translation is CASSLSGGVYNEQFF. The variable domain in full, with the rest retrieved from reference TRBV7-8 and TRBJ2-1, is GAGVSQSPRYKVAKRGQDVALRCDPISGHVSLFWYQQALGQGPEFLTYFQNEAQLDKSGLPSDRFFAERPEGSVSTLKIQRTQQEDSAVYLCASSLSGGVYNEQFFGPGTRLTVL.